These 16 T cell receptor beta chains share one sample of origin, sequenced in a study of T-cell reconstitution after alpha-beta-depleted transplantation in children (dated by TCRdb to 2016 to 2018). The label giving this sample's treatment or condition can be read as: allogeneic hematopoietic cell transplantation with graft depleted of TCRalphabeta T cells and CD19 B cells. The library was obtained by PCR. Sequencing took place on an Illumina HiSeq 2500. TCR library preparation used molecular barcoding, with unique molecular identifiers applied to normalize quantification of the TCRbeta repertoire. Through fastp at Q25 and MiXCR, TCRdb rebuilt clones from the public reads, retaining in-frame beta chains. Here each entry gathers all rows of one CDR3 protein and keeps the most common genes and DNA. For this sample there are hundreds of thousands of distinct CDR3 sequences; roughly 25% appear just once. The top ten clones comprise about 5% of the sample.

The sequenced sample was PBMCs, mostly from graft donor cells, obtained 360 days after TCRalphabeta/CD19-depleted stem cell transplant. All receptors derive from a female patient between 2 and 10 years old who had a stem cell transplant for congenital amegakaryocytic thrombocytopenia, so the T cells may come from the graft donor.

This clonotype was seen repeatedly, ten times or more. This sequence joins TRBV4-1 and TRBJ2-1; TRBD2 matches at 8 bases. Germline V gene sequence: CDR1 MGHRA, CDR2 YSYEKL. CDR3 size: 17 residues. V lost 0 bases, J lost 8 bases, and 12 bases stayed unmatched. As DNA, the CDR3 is TGCGCCAGCAGCCAAGATAATGCGGGAGGTCTCGAATATGAGCAGTTCTTC. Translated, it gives CASSQDNAGGLEYEQFF.

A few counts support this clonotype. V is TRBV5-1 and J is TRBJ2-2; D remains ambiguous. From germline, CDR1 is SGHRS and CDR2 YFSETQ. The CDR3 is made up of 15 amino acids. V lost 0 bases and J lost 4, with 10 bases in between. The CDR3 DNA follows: TGCGCCAGCAGCTTGGGGGCAGGTATCACCGGGGAGCTGTTTTTT. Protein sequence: CASSLGAGITGELFF.

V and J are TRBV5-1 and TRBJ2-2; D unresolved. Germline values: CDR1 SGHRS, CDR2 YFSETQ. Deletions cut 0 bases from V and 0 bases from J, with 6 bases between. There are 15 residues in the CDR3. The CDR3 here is CASSLVQSNTGELFF. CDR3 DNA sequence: TGCGCCAGCAGCTTGGTACAGTCGAACACCGGGGAGCTGTTTTTT.

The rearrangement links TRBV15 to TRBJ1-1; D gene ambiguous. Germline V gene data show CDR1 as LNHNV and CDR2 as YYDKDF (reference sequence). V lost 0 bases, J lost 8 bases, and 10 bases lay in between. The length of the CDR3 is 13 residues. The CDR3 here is CATSRDSETEAFF. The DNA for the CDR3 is TGTGCCACCAGCAGAGATTCGGAGACAGAAGCTTTCTTT.

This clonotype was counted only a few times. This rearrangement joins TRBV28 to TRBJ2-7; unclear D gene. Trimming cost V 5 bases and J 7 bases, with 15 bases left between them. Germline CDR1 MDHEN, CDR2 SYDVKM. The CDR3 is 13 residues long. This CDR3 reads CASSHIPIGEQYF. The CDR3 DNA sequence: TGTGCCAGCAGTCATATTCCCATTGGTGAGCAGTACTTC.

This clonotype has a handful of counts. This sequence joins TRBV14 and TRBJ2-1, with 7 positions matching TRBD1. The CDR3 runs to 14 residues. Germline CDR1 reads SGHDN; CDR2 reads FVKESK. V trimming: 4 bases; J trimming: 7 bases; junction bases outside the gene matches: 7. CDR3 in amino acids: CASSPDRDGNEQFF. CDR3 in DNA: TGTGCCAGCAGCCCCGACAGGGATGGGAATGAGCAGTTCTTC.

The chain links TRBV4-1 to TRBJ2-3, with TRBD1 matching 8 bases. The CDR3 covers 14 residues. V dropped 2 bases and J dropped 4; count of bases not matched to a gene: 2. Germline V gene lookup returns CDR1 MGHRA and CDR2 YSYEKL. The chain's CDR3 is CASSQRTGSDTQYF. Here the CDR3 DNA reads TGCGCCAGCAGCCAAAGGACAGGGTCAGATACGCAGTATTTT.

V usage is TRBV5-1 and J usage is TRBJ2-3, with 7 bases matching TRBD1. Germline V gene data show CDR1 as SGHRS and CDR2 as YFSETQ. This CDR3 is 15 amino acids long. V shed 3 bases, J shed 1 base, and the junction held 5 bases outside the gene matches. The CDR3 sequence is CASSSSGTGTDTQYF. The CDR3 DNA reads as TGCGCCAGCAGCTCCTCCGGGACAGGCACAGATACGCAGTATTTT.

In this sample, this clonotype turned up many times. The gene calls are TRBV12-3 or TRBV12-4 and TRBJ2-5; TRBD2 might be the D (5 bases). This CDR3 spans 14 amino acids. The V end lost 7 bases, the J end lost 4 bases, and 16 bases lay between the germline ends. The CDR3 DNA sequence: TGTGCCAGCACACCTGGACTGTCCGGAGAGACCCAGTACTTC. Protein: CASTPGLSGETQYF.

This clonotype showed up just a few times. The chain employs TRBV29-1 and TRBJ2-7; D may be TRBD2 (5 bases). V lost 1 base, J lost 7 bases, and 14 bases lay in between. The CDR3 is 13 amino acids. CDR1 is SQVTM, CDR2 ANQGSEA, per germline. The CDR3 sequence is CSVEVGGSGEQYF. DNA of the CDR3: TGCAGCGTTGAAGTCGGTGGGAGTGGTGAGCAGTACTTC.

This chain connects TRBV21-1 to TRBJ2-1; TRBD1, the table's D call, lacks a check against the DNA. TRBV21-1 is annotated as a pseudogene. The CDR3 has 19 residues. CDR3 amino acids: CASSMPASSAAPAPNEQFF. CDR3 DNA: TGTGCCAGCAGCATGCCGGCAAGTTCAGCCGCACCCGCGCCTAATGAGCAGTTCTTC.

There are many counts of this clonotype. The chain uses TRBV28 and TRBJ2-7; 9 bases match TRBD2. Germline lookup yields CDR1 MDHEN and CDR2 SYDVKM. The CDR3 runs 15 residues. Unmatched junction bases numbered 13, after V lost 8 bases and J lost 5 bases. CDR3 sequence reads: CASGRGGSGSHEQYF. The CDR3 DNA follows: TGTGCCAGCGGTAGAGGGGGTAGCGGGAGTCACGAGCAGTACTTC.

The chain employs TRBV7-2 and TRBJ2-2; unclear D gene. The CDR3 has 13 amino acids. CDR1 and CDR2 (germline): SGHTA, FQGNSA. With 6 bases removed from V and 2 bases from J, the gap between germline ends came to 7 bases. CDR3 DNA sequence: TGTGCCAGCAGGCCGACAAACACCGGGGAGCTGTTTTTT. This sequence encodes CASRPTNTGELFF.

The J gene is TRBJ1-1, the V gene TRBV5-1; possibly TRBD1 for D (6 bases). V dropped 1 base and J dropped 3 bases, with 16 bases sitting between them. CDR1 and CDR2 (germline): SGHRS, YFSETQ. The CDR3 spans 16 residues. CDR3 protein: CASSLIGGLLDTEAFF. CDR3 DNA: TGCGCCAGCAGCTTGATCGGGGGGCTCCTGGACACTGAAGCTTTCTTT.

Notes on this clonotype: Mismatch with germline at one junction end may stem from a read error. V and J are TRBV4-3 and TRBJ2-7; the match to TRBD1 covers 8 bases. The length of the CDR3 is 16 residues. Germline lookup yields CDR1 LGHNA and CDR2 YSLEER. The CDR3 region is CDSSQRTGIVGYEQYF. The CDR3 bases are TGCGACAGCAGCCAACGGACAGGGATCGTTGGTTATGAGCAGTACTTC.

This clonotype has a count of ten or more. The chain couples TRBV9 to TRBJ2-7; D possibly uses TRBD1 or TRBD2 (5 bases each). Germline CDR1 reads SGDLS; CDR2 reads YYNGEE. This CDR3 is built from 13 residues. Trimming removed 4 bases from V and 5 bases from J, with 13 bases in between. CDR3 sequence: CASSRGRLNEQYF. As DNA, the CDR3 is TGTGCCAGCAGCCGGGGCCGACTGAACGAGCAGTACTTC.